The sequence of this T cell receptor beta chain was determined in a study of blood T cell repertoires in COVID-19. Study summary: The United States, Italy and Spain supplied acute and convalescent COVID-19 samples. The analysed material was cDNA or gDNA that came from T cells, B-cell-depleted T cells, or PBMCs.

V dropped 5 bases and J dropped 2; count of bases not matched to a gene: 6. The CDR3 length is 17 residues. CDR1 and CDR2 (germline): SEHNR, FQNEAQ (reference sequence). The data were produced by immunoSEQ multiplex PCR, yet TCRdb's version contains in-frame clones alone and is incomplete. Of approximately 160,000 clones in the sample, about 81% were seen once. Source material: peripheral blood. This clonotype originated in a human donor in a cohort sampled during active COVID-19. The gene calls are TRBV7-9 and TRBJ2-1; 13 bases align to TRBD2. The CDR3 DNA follows: TGTGCCAGCAGCCCGAGGACTAGCGGGGGCACCTACAATGAGCAGTTCTTC. It translates to CASSPRTSGGTYNEQFF.